The 11 T cell receptor beta chains presented below share a single source sample, sequenced in a study of blood T cell repertoires in COVID-19 (dated by TCRdb to about 2020). Library method: the immunoSEQ multiplex PCR assay. TCRdb limited this immuneACCESS table to in-frame rearrangements with V and J called. A share of clones is missing; checked studies link under half to unresolved V genes, and the rest is unexplained. For this sample there are 95,000 to 150,000 clones; over 80% appear just once. Of the sample, 25% to 30% falls within the top ten clones. The sequenced material came from peripheral blood. Receptors were obtained from a woman between 70 and 85 years old with acute or convalescent COVID-19.

J is TRBJ2-7 and V is TRBV18; possible D gene TRBD2, 6 bases. The ends were cut back, 2 bases at V and 2 bases at J, with 16 bases in the middle. Looked up from germline, CDR1 is KGHSH and CDR2 is LQKENI. The CDR3 covers 16 residues. As DNA, the CDR3 is TGTGCCAGCTCACCAGGCGGAGGGGTTCAAGCCTACGAGCAGTACTTC. Its protein is CASSPGGGVQAYEQYF.

The chain's CDR3 is CASSQQGNTEAFF. As DNA, the CDR3 is TGTGCCAGCAGCCAACAGGGGAACACTGAAGCTTTCTTT. The chain joins TRBV11-1 to TRBJ1-1; possibly TRBD1 for D (6 bases). The CDR3 covers 13 residues. Trimming left V 5 bases short and J 1 base short, with 8 bases between. The germline CDR1 and CDR2 sequences are SGHAT and FQDESV (reference sequence).

The chain employs TRBV25-1 and TRBJ1-2; 7 bases align to TRBD1. V dropped 2 bases and J dropped 4; count of bases not matched to a gene: 10. The germline CDR1 and CDR2 sequences are MGHDK and SYGVNS. The CDR3 sequence is 16 residues long. The chain's CDR3 is CASSEGGVTGLYGYTF. Here the CDR3 DNA reads TGTGCCAGCAGTGAAGGTGGTGTGACAGGGCTCTATGGCTACACCTTC.

CDR3 bases: TGTGCCAGCAGCGTAGGTCAGGGCTATTATGAAAAACTGTTTTTT. Protein: CASSVGQGYYEKLFF. The V call is TRBV9, the J call TRBJ1-4, with D possibly being TRBD1 (5 bases). Trimming shortened V by 0 bases and J by 6 bases, and 12 bases separated the two germline ends. Germline V CDR1 and CDR2: SGDLS, YYNGEE. The CDR3 spans 15 residues.

This chain joins TRBV7-3 and TRBJ2-5, with 9 bases matching TRBD2. The germline gives CDR1 SGHTA, CDR2 FQGTGA. CDR3 length: 14 residues. V dropped 3 bases and J dropped 4; count of bases not matched to a gene: 3. The CDR3 region has the DNA TGTGCCAGCAGCTTTAGCGGGGGAGCAGAGACCCAGTACTTC. Amino acids: CASSFSGGAETQYF. Based on the CDR3 plus reference TRBV7-3 and TRBJ2-5, the full variable domain is GAGVSQTPSNKVTEKGKYVELRCDPISGHTALYWYRQSLGQGPEFLIYFQGTGAADDSGLPNDRFFAVRPEGSVSTLKIQRTERGDSAVYLCASSFSGGAETQYFGPGTRLLVL.

V and J are TRBV28 and TRBJ1-2, with a weak D call TRBD1 (5 bases). The ends were cut back, 6 bases at V and 3 bases at J, with 11 bases in the middle. The CDR3 is 13 amino acids. Germline V gene lookup returns CDR1 MDHEN and CDR2 SYDVKM. DNA of the CDR3: TGTGCCAGCAGGGGTGGGGGGTACTATGGCTACACCTTC. It specifies CASRGGGYYGYTF.

The chain joins TRBV21-1 to TRBJ2-7; the tabulated D call, TRBD1, remains unverified against the DNA. TRBV21-1 is a pseudogene locus. The CDR3 loop spans 16 amino acids. The CDR3 sequence: CASSKVPGTANYEQYF. Here the CDR3 DNA reads TGTGCCAGCAGCAAAGTGCCCGGGACAGCTAACTACGAGCAGTACTTC.

The chain carries TRBV3-1 (or the pseudogene TRBV3-2) and TRBJ2-4; 12 nucleotides align to TRBD2. The V gene's germline CDR1 is LGHDT and CDR2 YNNKEL (reference sequence). There are 21 residues in the CDR3. Germline trimming cut 1 base from V and 0 bases from J; bases unmatched to any gene: 13. The CDR3 DNA reads TGTGCCAGCAGCCAAGTCCCTAGCGGGGGGGTAAAATACCTAGCCAAAAACATTCAGTACTTC. Encoded protein: CASSQVPSGGVKYLAKNIQYF.

CDR3 protein: CASSYSAGSETQYF. The CDR3 DNA follows: TGTGCCAGCAGTTACTCTGCGGGTTCTGAGACCCAGTACTTC. This sequence joins TRBV6-5 and TRBJ2-5; a possible D gene is TRBD2 (5 bases). V was pared by 0 bases and J by 5 bases, with 10 bases between. Germline CDR1 and CDR2: MNHEY and SVGAGI. The CDR3 has 14 amino acids.

The gene calls are TRBV12-3 or TRBV12-4 and TRBJ1-2; TRBD1 might be the D (5 bases). This CDR3 has 13 amino acids. V was cut by 5 bases and J by 3 bases, with 10 bases left in between. CDR3 protein: CASSRGSDYGYTF. In DNA form, the CDR3 reads TGTGCCAGCAGTCGGGGGTCCGACTATGGCTACACCTTC.

The rearrangement uses TRBV14 and TRBJ2-7, with 10 bases fitting TRBD1. The CDR3 spans 15 residues. The junction had 6 bases not matched to a gene; V was cut back by 7 bases and J by 0 bases. The V gene's germline CDR1 is SGHDN and CDR2 FVKESK. The CDR3 region is CASTRGQGISYEQYF. The CDR3 DNA reads as TGTGCCAGCACCCGGGGACAGGGGATCTCCTACGAGCAGTACTTC.